This is a list of T cell receptor beta chains from one sample in a study of OX40 agonist ivuxolimab in advanced cancers. Produced via immunoSEQ multiplex PCR; TCRdb's table is partial and in-frame only. The table lists 75,000 to 95,000 clones, around 92% of them singletons. Sample: CD4+ or CD8+ T cells sorted from blood, taken in a trial of the OX40 agonist ivuxolimab. The source is an adult with an advanced solid tumor such as melanoma, head and neck, liver or kidney cancer. CDR3s include the opening cysteine and the closing phenylalanine or tryptophan. The D gene is left open where the match is weak. Expanded clones get a size class; other rows say once, few or many, or leave the size out.

j_call: TRBJ1-3
d_call: -
v_call: TRBV19
clone_size: -
cdr3_nt: TGTGCCAGTAGAACCTCGGCCGCGTCTGGAAACACCATATATTTT
cdr3_aa: CASRTSAASGNTIYF

j_call: TRBJ2-1
d_call: -
v_call: TRBV5-5
clone_size: -
cdr3_nt: TGTGCCAGCAGCCCTTGGACGGACTACAATGAGCAGTTCTTC
cdr3_aa: CASSPWTDYNEQFF

j_call: TRBJ2-3
d_call: -
v_call: TRBV5-1
clone_size: -
cdr3_nt: TGCGCCAGCAGCTATCGAGGCGCTAGCACAGATACGCAGTATTTT
cdr3_aa: CASSYRGASTDTQYF

j_call: TRBJ2-3
d_call: TRBD1
v_call: TRBV10-3
clone_size: -
cdr3_nt: TGTGCTAGGGCGGAAGGGGGCCGAGATACGCAGTATTTT
cdr3_aa: CARAEGGRDTQYF

j_call: TRBJ1-6
d_call: -
v_call: TRBV4-1
clone_size: -
cdr3_nt: TGCGCCAGCAGCCAACAGGGTGGGGTGAATTCACCCCTCCACTTT
cdr3_aa: CASSQQGGVNSPLHF

j_call: TRBJ2-3
d_call: -
v_call: TRBV18
clone_size: -
cdr3_nt: TGTGCCAGCTCACCAGCGGGGCGCACAGATACGCAGTATTTT
cdr3_aa: CASSPAGRTDTQYF

j_call: TRBJ2-1
d_call: TRBD2
v_call: TRBV7-9
clone_size: once
cdr3_nt: TGTGCCAGCCAGGGTAGCGGGCCGTACAATGAGCAGTTCTTC
cdr3_aa: CASQGSGPYNEQFF

j_call: TRBJ2-3
d_call: -
v_call: TRBV18
clone_size: -
cdr3_nt: TGTGCCAGCTCACCTACAGCGGACACAGATACGCAGTATTTT
cdr3_aa: CASSPTADTDTQYF

j_call: TRBJ2-7
d_call: -
v_call: TRBV7-2
clone_size: once
cdr3_nt: TGTGCCAGCAGCTTATTTCTACTCTCCTACGAGCAGTACTTC
cdr3_aa: CASSLFLLSYEQYF

j_call: TRBJ2-6
d_call: -
v_call: TRBV18
clone_size: -
cdr3_nt: TGTGCCAGCTCATCGCCGAACAGGGAGGCTGGGGCCAACGTCCTGACTTTC
cdr3_aa: CASSSPNREAGANVLTF

j_call: TRBJ2-3
d_call: TRBD2
v_call: TRBV5-1
clone_size: -
cdr3_nt: TGCGCCAGCAGCTTGGGGGGACTAAGCACAGATACGCAGTATTTT
cdr3_aa: CASSLGGLSTDTQYF

j_call: TRBJ2-7
d_call: -
v_call: TRBV7-3
clone_size: once
cdr3_nt: TGTGCCAGCAGCTTAACGGGGGACTCCTACGAGCAGTACTTC
cdr3_aa: CASSLTGDSYEQYF

j_call: TRBJ1-1
d_call: TRBD1
v_call: TRBV4-2
clone_size: -
cdr3_nt: TGTGCCAGCAGCCAGGGACAGGGGTTCACTGAAGCTTTCTTT
cdr3_aa: CASSQGQGFTEAFF

j_call: TRBJ2-5
d_call: -
v_call: TRBV21-1
clone_size: -
cdr3_nt: TGTGCCAGCAGCAAAGGGACAGTACAAGAGACCCAGTACTTC
cdr3_aa: CASSKGTVQETQYF

j_call: TRBJ2-7
d_call: TRBD1
v_call: TRBV29-1
clone_size: -
cdr3_nt: TGCAGCGTTGGGGCTATTCGGGACAGTAGCGAGCAGTACTTC
cdr3_aa: CSVGAIRDSSEQYF

j_call: TRBJ1-1
d_call: -
v_call: TRBV27
clone_size: -
cdr3_nt: TGTGCCAGCAGGAACACCGTGAACACTGAAGCTTTCTTT
cdr3_aa: CASRNTVNTEAFF

j_call: TRBJ2-7
d_call: -
v_call: TRBV18
clone_size: -
cdr3_nt: TGTGCCAGCTCACCTCGAGGCATCTCCTACGAGCAGTACTTC
cdr3_aa: CASSPRGISYEQYF

j_call: TRBJ1-2
d_call: -
v_call: TRBV14
clone_size: -
cdr3_nt: TGTGCCAGCAGCGAAGACAGTACGGGTGGCTACACCTTC
cdr3_aa: CASSEDSTGGYTF

j_call: TRBJ1-1
d_call: -
v_call: TRBV5-1
clone_size: -
cdr3_nt: TGCGCCAGCAGCTTGCGAATGAACACTGAAGCTTTCTTT
cdr3_aa: CASSLRMNTEAFF

j_call: TRBJ1-5
d_call: TRBD1
v_call: TRBV2
clone_size: few
cdr3_nt: TGTGCCAGCAGTTTCCAGGGGGCGCGACAGCCCCAGCATTTT
cdr3_aa: CASSFQGARQPQHF

j_call: TRBJ1-5
d_call: -
v_call: TRBV7-9
clone_size: -
cdr3_nt: TGTGCCAGCGAATCACAGGGCGGCAATCAGCCCCAGCATTTT
cdr3_aa: CASESQGGNQPQHF

j_call: TRBJ1-2
d_call: -
v_call: TRBV20-1
clone_size: -
cdr3_nt: TGCAGTGCTAGCAGCGAGGATGGCTACACCTTC
cdr3_aa: CSASSEDGYTF

j_call: TRBJ1-1
d_call: -
v_call: TRBV5-1
clone_size: -
cdr3_nt: TGCGCCAGCAGCTTGGATAGGGGGGATGAAGCTTTCTTT
cdr3_aa: CASSLDRGDEAFF

j_call: TRBJ2-3
d_call: -
v_call: TRBV7-3
clone_size: -
cdr3_nt: TGTGCCAGCAGCTTAAACGGACCGGGAGACGGAGATACGCAGTATTTT
cdr3_aa: CASSLNGPGDGDTQYF

j_call: TRBJ2-3
d_call: -
v_call: TRBV5-4
clone_size: once
cdr3_nt: TGTGCCAGCAGCTTAACAAGACAGAGCTATACGCAGTATTTT
cdr3_aa: CASSLTRQSYTQYF

j_call: TRBJ2-2
d_call: -
v_call: TRBV19
clone_size: -
cdr3_nt: TGTGCCAGTAGTGCCGGAGTGGAAGGGACCTACACCGGGGAGCTGTTTTTT
cdr3_aa: CASSAGVEGTYTGELFF

j_call: TRBJ2-2
d_call: -
v_call: TRBV5-1
clone_size: once
cdr3_nt: TGCGCCAGCAGCTTGGCAGGGAACACCGGGGAGCTGTTTTTT
cdr3_aa: CASSLAGNTGELFF